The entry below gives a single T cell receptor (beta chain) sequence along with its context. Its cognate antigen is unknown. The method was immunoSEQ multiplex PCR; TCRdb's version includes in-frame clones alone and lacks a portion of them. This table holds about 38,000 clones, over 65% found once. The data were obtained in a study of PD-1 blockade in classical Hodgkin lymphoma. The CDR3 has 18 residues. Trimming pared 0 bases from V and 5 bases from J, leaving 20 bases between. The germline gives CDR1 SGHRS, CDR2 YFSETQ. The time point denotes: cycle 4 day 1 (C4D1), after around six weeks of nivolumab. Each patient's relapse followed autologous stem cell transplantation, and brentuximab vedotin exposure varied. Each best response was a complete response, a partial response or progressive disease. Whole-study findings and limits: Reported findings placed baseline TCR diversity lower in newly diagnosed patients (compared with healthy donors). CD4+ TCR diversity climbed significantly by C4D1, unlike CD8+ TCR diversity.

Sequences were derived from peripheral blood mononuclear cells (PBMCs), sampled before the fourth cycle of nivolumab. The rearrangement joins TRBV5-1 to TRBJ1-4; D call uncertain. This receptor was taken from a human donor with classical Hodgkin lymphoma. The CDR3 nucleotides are TGCGCCAGCAGCTTGGCCCTTGCGTCGGATGTCCGAAATGAAAAACTGTTTTTT. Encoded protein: CASSLALASDVRNEKLFF.